A selection of T cell receptor beta chains follows, all from one sample in a study of shared clonotypes between healthy human individuals. The repertoire was sequenced with immunoSEQ multiplex PCR; TCRdb's copy has only in-frame clones and lacks some. This sample carries 2 million or so clones, about 94% of them seen once, and the ten largest clones take approximately 1.2%. The sample was naive CD8+ T cells sorted from blood. The receptors here all came from a man between 18 and 35 years old in good health. Each CDR3 is given with its conserved first and last residue. The D gene is left open where the match is weak. Not every row has a clone size; where given, it reads once, few, many or a size class.

J gene: TRBJ2-7; V gene: TRBV15; D gene: NA; clone size: NA; CDR3 DNA: TGTGCCACCAGCAGAGCGTGGGGGGAGGACTCCTACGAGCAGTACTTC; CDR3 protein: CATSRAWGEDSYEQYF
J gene: TRBJ1-1; V gene: TRBV6-1; D gene: NA; clone size: NA; CDR3 DNA: TGTGCCAGCGGGCGGAACACTGAAGCTTTCTTT; CDR3 protein: CASGRNTEAFF
J gene: TRBJ2-1; V gene: TRBV28; D gene: NA; clone size: NA; CDR3 DNA: TGTGCCAGCAGTCCCAGCTCCTACAATGAGCAGTTCTTC; CDR3 protein: CASSPSSYNEQFF
J gene: TRBJ1-1; V gene: TRBV28; D gene: TRBD1; clone size: NA; CDR3 DNA: TGTGCCAGCAAGCCGACAGGGACGAACACTGAAGCTTTCTTT; CDR3 protein: CASKPTGTNTEAFF
J gene: TRBJ2-7; V gene: TRBV19; D gene: NA; clone size: NA; CDR3 DNA: TGTGCCAGTAGTATAGGGGCCGGTAACCCCCTTTACGAGCAGTACTTC; CDR3 protein: CASSIGAGNPLYEQYF
J gene: TRBJ2-7; V gene: TRBV10-1; D gene: TRBD2; clone size: NA; CDR3 DNA: TGCGCCAGCAGCGAGCTAGCGGATGCCGAGCAGTACTTC; CDR3 protein: CASSELADAEQYF
J gene: TRBJ1-5; V gene: TRBV4-1; D gene: NA; clone size: NA; CDR3 DNA: TGCGCCAGCAGCCTTGAATGGGGGAACCAGCCCCAGCATTTT; CDR3 protein: CASSLEWGNQPQHF
J gene: TRBJ1-1; V gene: TRBV4-3; D gene: NA; clone size: NA; CDR3 DNA: TGCGCCAGCAGCCAAGATAGGTGGGCCGGGCGGAACACTGAAGCTTTCTTT; CDR3 protein: CASSQDRWAGRNTEAFF
J gene: TRBJ2-7; V gene: TRBV4-1; D gene: NA; clone size: NA; CDR3 DNA: TGCGCCAGCAGCCAAGTCTCCGGGGTAGGCTCCTACGAGCAGTACTTC; CDR3 protein: CASSQVSGVGSYEQYF
J gene: TRBJ2-2; V gene: TRBV6-6; D gene: TRBD1; clone size: NA; CDR3 DNA: TGTGCCAGCAGTTCGAACAGGGGATCGAACACCGGGGAGCTGTTTTTT; CDR3 protein: CASSSNRGSNTGELFF
J gene: TRBJ1-4; V gene: TRBV5-6; D gene: NA; clone size: NA; CDR3 DNA: TGTGCCAGCAGCTTGTGGTCGGGGGAAAAACTGTTTTTT; CDR3 protein: CASSLWSGEKLFF
J gene: TRBJ2-7; V gene: TRBV7-9; D gene: TRBD1; clone size: once; CDR3 DNA: TGTGCCAGCAGCTCCCTACCGGGACAGGGGGCCTACGAGCAGTACTTC; CDR3 protein: CASSSLPGQGAYEQYF
J gene: TRBJ2-2; V gene: TRBV10-2; D gene: NA; clone size: NA; CDR3 DNA: TGCGCCACCCAGACTCCACGGGGGACGAAGAACACCGGGGAGCTGTTTTTT; CDR3 protein: CATQTPRGTKNTGELFF
J gene: TRBJ1-5; V gene: TRBV19; D gene: NA; clone size: NA; CDR3 DNA: TGTGCCAGCCAGCCACAGTTCTCATATAGCAATCAGCCCCAGCATTTT; CDR3 protein: CASQPQFSYSNQPQHF
J gene: TRBJ2-7; V gene: TRBV9; D gene: NA; clone size: NA; CDR3 DNA: TGTGCCAGCAGCGTAGGGAACAGGATTGGCTACGAGCAGTACTTC; CDR3 protein: CASSVGNRIGYEQYF
J gene: TRBJ2-7; V gene: TRBV13; D gene: TRBD1; clone size: NA; CDR3 DNA: TGTGCCAGCAGCCCAGGGACAGGCTATACCTACGAGCAGTACTTC; CDR3 protein: CASSPGTGYTYEQYF
J gene: TRBJ2-7; V gene: TRBV7-9; D gene: TRBD1; clone size: NA; CDR3 DNA: TGTGCCAGCAGCCTACCCACTGACAGGGGACACTACGAGCAGTACTTC; CDR3 protein: CASSLPTDRGHYEQYF
J gene: TRBJ2-7; V gene: TRBV27; D gene: NA; clone size: NA; CDR3 DNA: TGTGCCAGCAGTGGGAACAGTTATTACGAGCAGTACTTC; CDR3 protein: CASSGNSYYEQYF
J gene: TRBJ2-5; V gene: TRBV6-5; D gene: TRBD1; clone size: NA; CDR3 DNA: TGTGCCAGCAGTTACACAGGGGGGACAGAAGAGACCCAGTACTTC; CDR3 protein: CASSYTGGTEETQYF
J gene: TRBJ2-1; V gene: TRBV19; D gene: NA; clone size: NA; CDR3 DNA: TGTGCCAGTAGTATCATGTACTCCTACAATGAGCAGTTCTTC; CDR3 protein: CASSIMYSYNEQFF
J gene: TRBJ1-2; V gene: TRBV2; D gene: TRBD1; clone size: NA; CDR3 DNA: TGTGCCAGCAGTGAACCGAGACAGGGTAGAACCTATGGCTACACCTTC; CDR3 protein: CASSEPRQGRTYGYTF
J gene: TRBJ1-1; V gene: TRBV14; D gene: NA; clone size: NA; CDR3 DNA: TGTGCCAGCAGCCAAGTGTACAGGGTGGCTGAAGCTTTCTTT; CDR3 protein: CASSQVYRVAEAFF
J gene: TRBJ2-7; V gene: TRBV5-6; D gene: NA; clone size: NA; CDR3 DNA: TGTGCCAGCAGCTCCCTGTACGAGCAGTACTTC; CDR3 protein: CASSSLYEQYF
J gene: TRBJ1-2; V gene: TRBV30; D gene: NA; clone size: NA; CDR3 DNA: TGTGCCTGGAGTTTCGGGGGGAGGCCTAACTATGGCTACACCTTC; CDR3 protein: CAWSFGGRPNYGYTF
J gene: TRBJ2-1; V gene: TRBV10-1; D gene: TRBD2; clone size: NA; CDR3 DNA: TGCGCCAGCAGTGACTACGGGACTAGCGGTTACAATGAGCAGTTCTTC; CDR3 protein: CASSDYGTSGYNEQFF
J gene: TRBJ2-1; V gene: TRBV19; D gene: NA; clone size: once; CDR3 DNA: TGTGCCAGTAGCCTACTTCCGGGAGAGCAGTTCTTC; CDR3 protein: CASSLLPGEQFF
J gene: TRBJ2-7; V gene: TRBV5-6; D gene: NA; clone size: NA; CDR3 DNA: TGTGCCAGCAGCTTTACAGGGGGGGCCTACGAGCAGTACTTC; CDR3 protein: CASSFTGGAYEQYF
J gene: TRBJ2-7; V gene: TRBV27; D gene: NA; clone size: NA; CDR3 DNA: TGTGCCAGCAGTTTACGGGGGGCCGTCTACGAGCAGTACTTC; CDR3 protein: CASSLRGAVYEQYF
J gene: TRBJ2-7; V gene: TRBV6-6; D gene: NA; clone size: NA; CDR3 DNA: TGTGCCAGCAGTTACGGTAGCGGCCTTCCCTACGAGCAGTACTTC; CDR3 protein: CASSYGSGLPYEQYF